The 10 T cell receptor beta chains reported below all come from one sample, sequenced in a study of cytomegalovirus exposure and HLA in healthy donors. A multiplex PCR was run with 60 Vbeta primers and 13 Jbeta primers. The protocol was immunoSEQ multiplex PCR, while the TCRdb copy is restricted to in-frame clones and leaves out a portion. This sample yields 110,000 to 150,000 clones, of which roughly 83% are seen a single time; approximately 3% belongs to the top ten. The specimen was PBMCs. Every receptor here comes from a female donor in good health and CMV-seronegative.

The chain recombines TRBV5-6 with TRBJ1-4; 7 nucleotides line up with TRBD1. Looked up from germline, CDR1 is SGHDT and CDR2 is YYEEEE. The CDR3 spans 12 residues. The V segment lost 2 bases and the J segment 11 bases; nucleotides outside the gene matches: 3. As DNA, the CDR3 is TGTGCCAGCAGCTTAGGGGGCCGGAAACTGTTTTTT. Translation gives CASSLGGRKLFF.

The chain couples TRBV30 to TRBJ1-3; D is undetermined. Germline-derived CDR1 and CDR2 are GTSNPN and SVGIG (reference sequence). The length of the CDR3 is 16 residues. Trimming pared 5 bases from V and 0 bases from J, leaving 17 bases between. The CDR3 reads CAWLLDGSSSGNTIYF. The CDR3 DNA reads TGTGCCTGGCTACTAGACGGCTCAAGCTCTGGAAACACCATATATTTT.

The J gene is TRBJ2-1, the V gene TRBV27; D might be TRBD1 (6 bases). The ends were cut back, 3 bases at V and 7 bases at J, with 10 bases in the middle. This CDR3 comprises 13 residues. Looked up from germline, CDR1 is MNHEY and CDR2 is SMNVEV (reference sequence). The CDR3 here is CASSFRGYNEQFF. Written as DNA, the CDR3 is TGTGCCAGCAGTTTTAGGGGGTATAATGAGCAGTTCTTC.

The chain has TRBV11-2 and TRBJ1-2, with a possible D match to TRBD1 (6 bases). The germline CDR1 and CDR2 sequences are SGHAT and FQNNGV. The CDR3 length is 15 residues. V gave up 6 bases and J gave up 4 bases, with 18 bases separating them. CDR3 sequence: CASSPAGGLPYGYTF. The CDR3 nucleotides are TGTGCCAGCAGTCCGGCGGGGGGGCTGCCCTATGGCTACACCTTC.

This clone was found once. The CDR3 DNA follows: TGCGCCAGCAGCTTGAGGACAGGGAATGGTCGGAATTCACCCCTCCACTTT. It yields the protein CASSLRTGNGRNSPLHF. The J gene is TRBJ1-6, the V gene TRBV5-1, with TRBD1 matching over 8 bases. The CDR3 consists of 17 residues. V lost 1 base to trimming and J lost 7 bases; unmatched junction nucleotides: 10. From germline, CDR1 is SGHRS and CDR2 YFSETQ. Full variable domain (remainder filled in from reference TRBV5-1 and TRBJ1-6): KAGVTQTPRYLIKTRGQQVTLSCSPISGHRSVSWYQQTPGQGLQFLFEYFSETQRNKGNFPGRFSGRQFSNSRSEMNVSTLELGDSALYLCASSLRTGNGRNSPLHFGNGTRLTVT.

The table lists this clone with a count of one. This chain joins TRBV14 and TRBJ1-4; no definite D call. V was clipped by 2 bases and J by 5 bases, with 18 bases between them. Per the germline V gene, CDR1 is SGHDN and CDR2 is FVKESK. CDR3 length: 17 amino acids. Written as DNA, the CDR3 is TGTGCCAGCAGCCAACTCATAAGGGAGCGGATGAATGAAAAACTGTTTTTT. Its translation is CASSQLIRERMNEKLFF.

CDR3 nucleotide sequence: TGTGCCAGCAAAAAAGGGACAGGGGGCTCGAATGAAAAACTGTTTTTT. Its protein is CASKKGTGGSNEKLFF. The V and J genes are TRBV27 and TRBJ1-4; 12 bases are a match to TRBD1. Germline trimming cut 7 bases from V and 5 bases from J; bases unmatched to any gene: 8. The CDR3 is made up of 16 amino acids. The V gene's germline CDR1 is MNHEY and CDR2 SMNVEV (reference sequence).

This clone has more than one count but fewer than ten. The chain employs TRBV29-1 and TRBJ2-3, with D tentatively TRBD2 (5 bases). CDR1 is SQVTM, CDR2 ANQGSEA, per germline. The ends were cut back, 1 base at V and 7 bases at J, with 18 bases in the middle. The CDR3 has 15 amino acids. CDR3 amino acids: CSVEGPQAAPHTQYF. For the CDR3, the DNA is TGCAGCGTTGAAGGCCCTCAAGCGGCACCGCATACGCAGTATTTT.

The J gene is TRBJ2-5, the V gene TRBV10-2, with 9 bases aligning to TRBD2. V gave up 6 bases and J gave up 5 bases; unmatched junction bases: 19. The CDR3 runs to 18 residues. The germline gives CDR1 WSHSY, CDR2 SAAADI. CDR3 sequence (DNA): TGCGCCAGCAGATCCACGGCCACGGCTAGCGGGATTGAGGAGACCCAGTACTTC. Its protein is CASRSTATASGIEETQYF.

The chain is built from TRBV29-1 and TRBJ2-5; no firm D call. Trimming shortened V by 7 bases and J by 5 bases, and 14 bases separated the two germline ends. Germline V CDR1 and CDR2: SQVTM, ANQGSEA. The CDR3 is 12 amino acids. The CDR3 DNA reads as TGCAGCGCCTCCTGGTCCAGGGAGACCCAGTACTTC. This translates into CSASWSRETQYF. The variable domain in full, with the rest retrieved from reference TRBV29-1 and TRBJ2-5, is SAVISQKPSRDICQRGTSLTIQCQVDSQVTMMFWYRQQPGQSLTLIATANQGSEATYESGFVIDKFPISRPNLTFSTLTVSNMSPEDSSIYLCSASWSRETQYFGPGTRLLVL.